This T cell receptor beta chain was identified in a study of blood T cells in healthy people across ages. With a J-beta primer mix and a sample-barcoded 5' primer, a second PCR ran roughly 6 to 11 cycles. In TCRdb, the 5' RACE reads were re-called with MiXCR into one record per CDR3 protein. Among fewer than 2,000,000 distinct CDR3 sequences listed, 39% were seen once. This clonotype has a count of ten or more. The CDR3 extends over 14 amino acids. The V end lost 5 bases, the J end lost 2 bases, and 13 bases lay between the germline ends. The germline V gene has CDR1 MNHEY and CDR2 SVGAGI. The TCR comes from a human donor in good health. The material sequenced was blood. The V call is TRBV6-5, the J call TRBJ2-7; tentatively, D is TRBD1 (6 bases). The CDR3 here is CASSRTGTAYEQYF. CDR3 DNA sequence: TGTGCCAGCAGTCGCACAGGGACGGCCTACGAGCAGTACTTC.